The 12 T cell receptor beta chains in this list originate from one sample, sequenced in a study of identical twins (dated by TCRdb to the mid-2010s). Library method: 5' RACE. The listed sequencing device is Illumina HiSeq 2000. In-frame beta chains were kept once TCRdb had trimmed the public reads at Q25 with fastp and called clones with MiXCR. Rows with a matching CDR3 protein are joined into one entry that keeps the most common DNA and genes. The sample table shows about 210,000 distinct CDR3 sequences, and around 10% are seen once. The ten largest make up approximately 5.1% of the sample. The sample taken for sequencing was memory (CD45RO+) T cells sorted from blood. The meaning of the sample's cell subset or site label: CD45RO+ enriched T cells. All receptors derive from a woman between 18 and 30 years old in good health.

A few counts support this clonotype. V and J are TRBV5-1 and TRBJ2-3, with 8 bases fitting TRBD2. Germline lookup yields CDR1 SGHRS and CDR2 YFSETQ. The CDR3 spans 14 residues. Trimming removed 4 bases from V and 6 bases from J; junction bases left unmatched: 7. Here the CDR3 reads CASSHSGEEDTQYF. CDR3 sequence (DNA): TGCGCCAGCAGCCATAGCGGGGAGGAGGATACGCAGTATTTT.

This clonotype was counted ten times or more. The chain links TRBV3-1 to TRBJ1-2; D remains ambiguous. This CDR3 has 14 amino acids. Trimming took off 4 bases at V and 5 bases at J, with 14 bases between the two ends. Germline CDR1 is LGHDT and CDR2 is YNNKEL (reference sequence). The CDR3 spells CASSPRPDEYGYTF. In DNA form, the CDR3 reads TGTGCCAGCAGCCCGCGTCCCGACGAGTATGGCTACACCTTC.

This clonotype was seen more than once but under ten times. The chain couples TRBV5-6 to TRBJ2-3, with a weak D call TRBD1 (7 bases). With 0 bases removed from V and 6 bases from J, the gap between germline ends came to 17 bases. The germline V gene encodes CDR1 SGHDT and CDR2 YYEEEE. The CDR3 sequence is 16 residues long. This CDR3 is CASSLGVWRGQDTQYF. The CDR3 DNA is TGTGCCAGCAGCTTGGGAGTTTGGCGGGGACAGGATACGCAGTATTTT. Supplemented by reference TRBV5-6 and TRBJ2-3, the full variable domain reads DAGVTQSPTHLIKTRGQQVTLRCSPKSGHDTVSWYQQALGQGPQFIFQYYEEEERQRGNFPDRFSGHQFPNYSSELNVNALLLGDSALYLCASSLGVWRGQDTQYFGPGTRLTVL.

The gene calls are TRBV5-6 and TRBJ2-3; no clear D gene. V dropped 4 bases and J dropped 5 bases, with 5 bases sitting between them. The CDR3 has 11 amino acids. Germline CDR1 reads SGHDT; CDR2 reads YYEEEE. This CDR3 is CASSREDTQYF. The CDR3 nucleotides read TGTGCCAGCAGCCGCGAAGATACGCAGTATTTT.

This clonotype was detected once. The gene calls are TRBV27 and TRBJ2-7; TRBD2 might be the D (5 bases). Germline V gives CDR1 MNHEY, CDR2 SMNVEV (reference sequence). The CDR3 spans 13 residues. Trimming left V 6 bases short and J 7 bases short, with 16 bases between. The CDR3 sequence: CASRRLEGMEQYF. CDR3 coding DNA: TGTGCCAGCAGAAGGCTCGAGGGTATGGAGCAGTACTTC.

This clonotype was recorded many times. CDR3 bases: TGCGCCAGCAGCTGGACCTCCAGCGGAACCGGGGAGCTGTTTTTT. It translates to CASSWTSSGTGELFF. The chain is built from TRBV5-1 and TRBJ2-2, with D possibly TRBD2 on 5 matching bases. V was shortened by 3 bases and J by 5 bases, with 14 bases between the two germline ends. The CDR3 extends over 15 amino acids. The germline V gene encodes CDR1 SGHRS and CDR2 YFSETQ.

This clonotype was seen only once. V and J are TRBV10-3 and TRBJ2-7; D is undetermined. This CDR3 is 12 amino acids long. V dropped 6 bases and J dropped 2 bases, with 8 bases sitting between them. Germline CDR1 reads ENHRY; CDR2 reads SYGVKD. This CDR3 reads CAISTPPYEQYF. The CDR3 nucleotides read TGTGCCATCAGCACTCCTCCCTACGAGCAGTACTTC.

This clonotype has just a few counts. The chain couples TRBV20-1 to TRBJ2-7, with D perhaps TRBD1 (5 bases). This CDR3 spans 14 amino acids. With 7 bases removed from V and 4 bases from J, the gap between germline ends came to 20 bases. Germline CDR1 reads DFQATT; CDR2 reads SNEGSKA (reference sequence). The CDR3 DNA reads TGCAGTGTAGTAGGTCAGGGTAGGATTTACGAGCAGTACTTC. It encodes CSVVGQGRIYEQYF.

This clonotype was recorded at least ten times. This chain links TRBV12-3 or TRBV12-4 with TRBJ2-7; TRBD1 aligns across 7 bases. V shed 6 bases, J shed 2 bases, and the junction held 4 bases outside the gene matches. The CDR3 is made up of 13 amino acids. The CDR3 nucleotides are TGTGCCAGCAGCGGGACAGATCCCTACGAGCAGTACTTC. As protein: CASSGTDPYEQYF.

In its sample, this clonotype was seen a few times. This chain links TRBV11-2 with TRBJ1-1; 7 positions match TRBD1. V was pared by 0 bases and J by 5 bases, with 3 bases of the junction left unmatched. The CDR3 spans 14 residues. CDR1 is SGHAT, CDR2 FQNNGV, per germline. The CDR3 DNA reads TGTGCCAGCAGCTTAGAGCCGGGACAGACTGAAGCTTTCTTT. Its translation: CASSLEPGQTEAFF.

This clonotype was counted many times. The rearrangement uses TRBV5-6 and TRBJ2-1, with D hard to call. V lost 1 base, J lost 3 bases, and 2 bases lay in between. The V gene's germline CDR1 is SGHDT and CDR2 YYEEEE. The CDR3 totals 12 residues. The CDR3 protein is CASSLFYNEQFF. CDR3 coding DNA: TGTGCCAGCAGCTTGTTCTACAATGAGCAGTTCTTC.

The V call is TRBV10-3, the J call TRBJ2-1; a possible D gene is TRBD1 (6 bases). From germline, CDR1 is ENHRY and CDR2 SYGVKD. CDR3 size: 18 residues. Trimming removed 4 bases at V and 1 base at J, with 20 bases between. The CDR3 protein is CAISGTRQAQRSYNEQFF. CDR3 nucleotide sequence: TGTGCCATCAGTGGCACCCGACAGGCCCAAAGATCCTACAATGAGCAGTTCTTC.